Listed here are 27 T cell receptor beta chains from one sample, sequenced in a study of T cell responses to AZD1222 COVID-19 vaccine. The protocol was immunoSEQ multiplex PCR, while the TCRdb copy is restricted to in-frame clones and leaves out a portion. Of 100,000 to 150,000 clones in the sample, approximately 85% are singletons; the top ten hold approximately 8%. The sample in question was peripheral blood, obtained 28 days after the second dose of the MenACWY control vaccine. All receptors come from an adult who received the MenACWY meningococcal vaccine as a control.

This chain joins TRBV28 and TRBJ1-1; D gene ambiguous. Trimming took off 3 bases at V and 8 bases at J, with 10 bases between the two ends. Germline V gene data show CDR1 as MDHEN and CDR2 as SYDVKM. CDR3 length: 12 residues. The CDR3 loop reads CASSFGRWEAFF. CDR3 DNA: TGTGCCAGCAGTTTTGGGAGGTGGGAAGCTTTCTTT.

V usage is TRBV5-4 and J usage is TRBJ1-2; D might be TRBD1 (5 bases). Between the trimmed V and J ends, which lost 0 bases and 5 bases, there was a span of 23 bases. Germline V gene lookup returns CDR1 SGHNT and CDR2 YYREEE (reference sequence). The CDR3 contains 18 residues. The CDR3: CASSLGMVRLVDRYGYTF. As DNA, the CDR3 is TGTGCCAGCAGCTTGGGCATGGTTCGTCTCGTCGACAGATATGGCTACACCTTC.

The chain recombines TRBV9 with TRBJ1-6; tentatively, D is TRBD1 (5 bases). CDR3 size: 15 residues. Germline loops: CDR1 SGDLS, CDR2 YYNGEE. Deletions cut 3 bases from V and 6 bases from J, with 13 bases between. The CDR3 loop is CASSGGGQVNSPLHF. CDR3 bases: TGTGCCAGCAGCGGGGGCGGTCAAGTTAATTCACCCCTCCACTTT.

This chain joins TRBV10-1 and TRBJ1-1; tentatively, D is TRBD1 (6 bases). Trimming cost V 7 bases and J 2 bases, with 17 bases left between them. Germline V lookup: CDR1 WNHNN, CDR2 SYGVQD (reference sequence). This CDR3 is built from 15 residues. The CDR3 DNA sequence: TGCGCCAGCACTCCGGGGGCACAGGGTAACACTGAAGCTTTCTTT. As protein: CASTPGAQGNTEAFF.

V and J are TRBV28 and TRBJ1-1; TRBD1 matches 7 bases. The germline gives CDR1 MDHEN, CDR2 SYDVKM. The junction had 12 bases not matched to a gene; V was cut back by 9 bases and J by 11 bases. CDR3 length equals 12 residues. CDR3 region: CASIKWDRGAFF. The CDR3 nucleotides are TGTGCCAGTATTAAATGGGACAGAGGGGCTTTCTTT.

The chain joins TRBV7-9 to TRBJ2-2; D call uncertain. With 6 bases removed from V and 2 bases from J, the gap between germline ends came to 16 bases. CDR1 and CDR2 (germline): SEHNR, FQNEAQ (reference sequence). CDR3 length equals 16 residues. The CDR3 is CASRPFSTANTGELFF. The CDR3 DNA sequence: TGTGCCAGCAGGCCCTTCTCGACGGCAAACACCGGGGAGCTGTTTTTT.

Of note for this clone: A read error may produce the germline difference seen at one junction end. This chain connects TRBV6-6 to TRBJ2-1, with TRBD1 identical over 9 bases. The germline V gene encodes CDR1 MNHNY and CDR2 SVGAGI (reference sequence). The CDR3 is made up of 12 amino acids. The CDR3 loop reads CASSGPVGQGVF. DNA of the CDR3: TGTGCCAGCAGTGGACCCGTGGGACAGGGTGTCTTC.

The chain links TRBV3-1 (or the pseudogene TRBV3-2) to TRBJ2-5, with TRBD2 identical over 8 bases. Germline V lookup: CDR1 LGHDT, CDR2 YNNKEL (reference sequence). After removal of 5 bases from V and 0 bases from J, the junction contained 5 bases not matched to a gene. This CDR3 has 15 amino acids. The chain's CDR3 is CASSYKRGYQETQYF. In nucleotides, the CDR3 is TGTGCCAGCAGCTACAAGCGGGGGTACCAAGAGACCCAGTACTTC.

The chain combines TRBV19 with TRBJ1-6; TRBD1 matches 8 bases. J lost 10 bases, V lost 3 bases, and 17 bases had no gene match. The CDR3 runs 18 residues. Per germline, CDR1 LNHDA and CDR2 SQIVND (reference sequence). CDR3 sequence: CASSIRRIGQGMSSPLHF. CDR3 in DNA: TGTGCCAGTAGTATTCGAAGAATAGGACAGGGTATGTCATCACCCCTCCACTTT.

This chain links TRBV3-1 (or the pseudogene TRBV3-2) with TRBJ2-3; 7 positions agree with TRBD1. With V trimmed by 1 base and J by 3 bases, 7 bases remained unmatched. Germline assignment: CDR1 LGHDT and CDR2 YNNKEL (reference sequence). The CDR3 runs 16 residues. DNA for the CDR3: TGTGCCAGCAGCCAAGGAGGTAACAGGGGAACAGATACGCAGTATTTT. Translation: CASSQGGNRGTDTQYF.

Comment on this clone: The sample holds other DNA sequences that translate to the same CDR3. The chain combines TRBV27 with TRBJ2-7, with D unresolved. The length of the CDR3 is 14 residues. The germline V and J ends were trimmed by 5 bases and 1 base, with 12 bases remaining between them. Germline V gene data show CDR1 as MNHEY and CDR2 as SMNVEV (reference sequence). Here the CDR3 reads CASSRESRSYEQYF. For the CDR3, the DNA is TGTGCCAGCAGTAGAGAATCCAGGTCCTACGAGCAGTACTTC.

The genes are TRBV3-1 (or the pseudogene TRBV3-2) and TRBJ1-2, with 9 bases fitting TRBD1. V dropped 3 bases and J dropped 4; count of bases not matched to a gene: 6. CDR1 is LGHDT and CDR2 is YNNKEL in the germline V gene (reference sequence). The CDR3 is 15 residues long. The CDR3 region is CASSHGTGSRYGYTF. The CDR3 DNA reads TGTGCCAGCAGCCACGGGACAGGGTCACGCTATGGCTACACCTTC.

This chain uses TRBV5-1 with TRBJ1-1; a weak D match, TRBD1 (6 bases). The germline CDR1 and CDR2 sequences are SGHRS and YFSETQ. Trimming pared 4 bases from V and 6 bases from J, leaving 13 bases between. This CDR3 is 13 amino acids long. The CDR3 DNA follows: TGCGCCAGCAGCGAACGCGACAGGTCTGAAGCTTTCTTT. As protein: CASSERDRSEAFF.

This chain connects TRBV11-3 to TRBJ2-1; D remains ambiguous. The length of the CDR3 is 13 residues. CDR1 and CDR2 from the germline V gene are SGHNT and YENEEA. The germline V and J ends were trimmed by 0 bases and 15 bases, with 15 bases remaining between them. CDR3 bases: TGTGCCAGCAGCTTAGATAGGCCCGAATTGACGTTCTTC. Its protein product is CASSLDRPELTFF.

CDR3 sequence (DNA): TGTGCCACTTCCCCGGGACAGGGGGCGCGAGGGCAGTACGTC. Residues: CATSPGQGARGQYV. The chain recombines TRBV10-3 with TRBJ2-7; TRBD1 aligns across 12 bases. This CDR3 contains 14 residues. Trimming cost V 10 bases and J 9 bases; bases outside gene matches: 13. Germline CDR1 ENHRY, CDR2 SYGVKD.

The V call is TRBV10-1, the J call TRBJ2-1; D remains unclear. The CDR3 contains 12 residues. Deletions cut 2 bases from V and 12 bases from J, with 11 bases between. Germline lookup yields CDR1 WNHNN and CDR2 SYGVQD (reference sequence). The CDR3 DNA follows: TGCGCCAGCAGTGAGCCGTCCGGCACGCAGTTCTTC. Its translation is CASSEPSGTQFF.

The genes are TRBV5-1 and TRBJ2-2, with TRBD1 matching 7 bases. This CDR3 region has 15 residues. Per germline, CDR1 SGHRS and CDR2 YFSETQ. Trimming at V came to 4 bases and at J to 1 base, leaving 4 bases not matched to a gene. CDR3: CASSVGQLNTGELFF. CDR3 bases: TGCGCCAGCAGCGTGGGACAGCTGAACACCGGGGAGCTGTTTTTT.

The V gene is TRBV28, the J gene TRBJ2-5; TRBD1 aligns across 9 bases. V lost 3 bases, J lost 10 bases, and 18 bases stayed unmatched. CDR1 is MDHEN, CDR2 SYDVKM, per germline. The CDR3 spans 17 residues. CDR3 region: CASSFPLRGTGTVDQYF. In DNA, the CDR3 is TGTGCCAGCAGTTTTCCCTTAAGGGGGACAGGGACGGTGGACCAGTACTTC. Supplemented by reference TRBV28 and TRBJ2-5, the full variable domain reads DVKVTQSSRYLVKRTGEKVFLECVQDMDHENMFWYRQDPGLGLRLIYFSYDVKMKEKGDIPEGYSVSREKKERFSLILESASTNQTSMYLCASSFPLRGTGTVDQYFGPGTRLLVL.

The chain joins TRBV28 to TRBJ2-7; perhaps TRBD2 as D (6 bases). There are 14 residues in the CDR3. Trimming pared 6 bases from V and 3 bases from J, leaving 15 bases between. Germline CDR1 is MDHEN and CDR2 is SYDVKM. Here the CDR3 reads CASRPGGPNYEQYV. CDR3 sequence (DNA): TGTGCCAGCAGGCCCGGGGGACCCAACTACGAGCAGTACGTC.

This chain connects TRBV12-5 to TRBJ2-3, with D unresolved. Germline CDR1 and CDR2: LGHNT and FRNRAP. CDR3 length: 12 amino acids. V lost 6 bases, J lost 6 bases, and 10 bases lay in between. CDR3 DNA sequence: TGTGCTAGTGGGGTGGGGTGGGATACGCAGTATTTT. Residues: CASGVGWDTQYF. Full variable domain (remainder filled in from reference TRBV12-5 and TRBJ2-3): DARVTQTPRHKVTEMGQEVTMRCQPILGHNTVFWYRQTMMQGLELLAYFRNRAPLDDSGMPKDRFSAEMPDATLATLKIQPSEPRDSAVYFCASGVGWDTQYFGPGTRLTVL.

The genes are TRBV7-9 and TRBJ2-6; the D is unclear. V lost 5 bases to trimming and J lost 0 bases, with 11 bases between them. The CDR3 spans 16 residues. CDR1 is SEHNR, CDR2 FQNEAQ, per germline (reference sequence). CDR3 DNA: TGTGCCAGCAGCCTTACCCCCGTCTCTGGGGCCAACGTCCTGACTTTC. As protein: CASSLTPVSGANVLTF. The variable domain in full, completed from reference TRBV7-9 and TRBJ2-6, reads DTGVSQNPRHKITKRGQNVTFRCDPISEHNRLYWYRQTLGQGPEFLTYFQNEAQLEKSRLLSDRFSAERPKGSFSTLEIQRTEQGDSAMYLCASSLTPVSGANVLTFGAGSRLTVL.

With regard to this clone: Other DNA variants within this sample encode the same CDR3. The gene calls are TRBV28 and TRBJ2-5; no clear D. The CDR3 is 11 amino acids. Germline loops: CDR1 MDHEN, CDR2 SYDVKM. Trimming left V 2 bases short and J 4 bases short, with 2 bases between. CDR3 bases: TGTGCCAGCAGTTTACGAGAGACCCAGTACTTC. Translation: CASSLRETQYF.

The chain combines TRBV29-1 with TRBJ2-3; D is unresolved. V lost 2 bases to trimming and J lost 2 bases, with 11 bases between them. The CDR3 runs to 14 residues. Germline V lookup: CDR1 SQVTM, CDR2 ANQGSEA. The CDR3 is CSVETRSNTDTQYF. The CDR3 coding sequence is TGCAGCGTTGAAACCAGGTCGAACACAGATACGCAGTATTTT.

The J gene is TRBJ1-5, the V gene TRBV2; 9 nucleotides align to TRBD1. Germline CDR1 SNHLY, CDR2 FYNNEI. The CDR3 runs to 13 residues. V trimming: 7 bases; J trimming: 4 bases; junction bases outside the gene matches: 2. Here the CDR3 reads CASTGTGNQPQHF. CDR3 in DNA: TGTGCCAGCACCGGGACAGGGAATCAGCCCCAGCATTTT.

This clone showed up just once. The chain recombines TRBV20-1 with TRBJ1-4, with unresolved D. Per the germline V gene, CDR1 is DFQATT and CDR2 is SNEGSKA (reference sequence). The CDR3 consists of 11 residues. Trimming left V 4 bases short and J 8 bases short, with 8 bases between. CDR3 amino acids: CSATLTEKLFF. DNA for the CDR3: TGCAGTGCTACCTTAACGGAAAAACTGTTTTTT.

V usage is TRBV11-2 and J usage is TRBJ1-6; no definite D call. The CDR3 length is 14 residues. V was cut by 1 base and J by 7 bases, with 8 bases left in between. Germline CDR1 is SGHAT and CDR2 is FQNNGV. This CDR3 is CASSLGARNSPLHF. In nucleotides, the CDR3 is TGTGCCAGCAGCTTAGGGGCGCGGAATTCACCCCTCCACTTT.

This sequence joins TRBV9 and TRBJ1-4; no clear D gene. Germline assignment: CDR1 SGDLS and CDR2 YYNGEE. CDR3 length equals 14 residues. The V gene lost 0 bases and the J gene lost 4 bases, with 7 bases spanning the gap. CDR3 bases: TGTGCCAGCAGCGTAGGGCAGCATAATGAAAAACTGTTTTTT. Amino acid sequence: CASSVGQHNEKLFF.